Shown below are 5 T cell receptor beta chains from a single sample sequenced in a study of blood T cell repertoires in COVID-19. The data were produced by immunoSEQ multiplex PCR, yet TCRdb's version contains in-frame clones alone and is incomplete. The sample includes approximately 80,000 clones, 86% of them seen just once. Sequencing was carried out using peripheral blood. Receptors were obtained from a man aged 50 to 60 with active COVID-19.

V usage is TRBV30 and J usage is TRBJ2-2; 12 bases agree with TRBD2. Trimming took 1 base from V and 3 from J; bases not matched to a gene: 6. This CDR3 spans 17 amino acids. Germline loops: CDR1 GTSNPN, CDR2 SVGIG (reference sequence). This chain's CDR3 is CAWSGWTSGIDTGELFF. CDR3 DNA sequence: TGTGCCTGGAGTGGGTGGACTAGCGGGATTGACACCGGGGAGCTGTTTTTT.

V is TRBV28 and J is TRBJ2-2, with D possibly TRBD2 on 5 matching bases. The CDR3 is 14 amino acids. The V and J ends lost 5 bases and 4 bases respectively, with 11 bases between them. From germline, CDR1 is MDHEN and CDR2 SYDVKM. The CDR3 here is CASSPLGVTGELFF. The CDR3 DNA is TGTGCCAGCAGTCCCCTCGGGGTCACCGGGGAGCTGTTTTTT.

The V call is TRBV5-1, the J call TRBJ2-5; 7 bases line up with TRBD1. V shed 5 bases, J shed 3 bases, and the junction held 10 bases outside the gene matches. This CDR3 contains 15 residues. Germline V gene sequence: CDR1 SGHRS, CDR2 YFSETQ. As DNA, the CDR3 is TGCGCCAGCAGAACTGGGACAGCGAACGAAGAGACCCAGTACTTC. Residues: CASRTGTANEETQYF.

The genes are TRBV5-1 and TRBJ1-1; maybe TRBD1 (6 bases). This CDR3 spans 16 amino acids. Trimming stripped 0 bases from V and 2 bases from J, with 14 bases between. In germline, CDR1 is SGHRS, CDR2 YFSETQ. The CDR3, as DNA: TGCGCCAGCAGCTTGGAGTTGACAGGAGGAAACACTGAAGCTTTCTTT. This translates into CASSLELTGGNTEAFF.

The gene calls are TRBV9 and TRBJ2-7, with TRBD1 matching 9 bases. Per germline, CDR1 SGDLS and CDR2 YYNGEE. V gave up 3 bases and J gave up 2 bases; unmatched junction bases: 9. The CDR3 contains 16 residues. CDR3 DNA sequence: TGTGCCAGCAGCGCTGGTACCGGGACAGGGACCTACGAGCAGTACTTC. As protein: CASSAGTGTGTYEQYF. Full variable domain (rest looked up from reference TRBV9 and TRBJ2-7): DSGVTQTPKHLITATGQRVTLRCSPRSGDLSVYWYQQSLDQGLQFLIQYYNGEERAKGNILERFSAQQFPDLHSELNLSSLELGDSALYFCASSAGTGTGTYEQYFGPGTRLTVT.